This T cell receptor (beta chain) was retrieved from a study of blood T cell repertoires in COVID-19. Study overall: Specimens from acute and convalescent COVID-19 originated in the United States, Italy and Spain. Sources were T cells, B-cell-depleted T cells, or PBMCs; the material itself was cDNA or gDNA.

Per the original data handling: Estimation of nucleated cell counts relied on the amplification of reference gene primers. The data were produced by immunoSEQ multiplex PCR, yet TCRdb's version contains in-frame clones alone and is incomplete. V, J and clone size reflect that table, while D and trimming were determined from the DNA. The sample consists of approximately 200,000 clones, more than 65% of them appearing once. Germline V CDR1 and CDR2: SGDLS, YYNGEE. This CDR3 comprises 15 residues. Trimming cost V 0 bases and J 5 bases; bases outside gene matches: 4. The rearrangement joins TRBV9 to TRBJ2-7, with TRBD1 matching over 11 bases. This clonotype was sampled from a woman aged 55-70 years with acute or convalescent COVID-19. The sample taken for sequencing was peripheral blood. The CDR3 protein is CASSVAPGQGDEQYF. The CDR3 DNA sequence: TGTGCCAGCAGCGTAGCCCCGGGACAGGGGGACGAGCAGTACTTC. Based on the CDR3 plus reference TRBV9 and TRBJ2-7, the full variable domain is DSGVTQTPKHLITATGQRVTLRCSPRSGDLSVYWYQQSLDQGLQFLIQYYNGEERAKGNILERFSAQQFPDLHSELNLSSLELGDSALYFCASSVAPGQGDEQYFGPGTRLTVT.